This T cell receptor (beta chain) was identified during a study of beta chain features in type 1 diabetes. Study-wide points: When VDJ junctions were examined, type 1 diabetes patients showed fewer insertions and more deletions.

What was sequenced were expressed TCRB transcripts, since all of the isolated RNA had been reverse transcribed. Roughly 3.5 million reads per sample were averaged for naive, central memory and regulatory samples. Here immunoSEQ multiplex PCR was the method, and the copy in TCRdb shows in-frame clones only, minus some. The sample lists some 900,000 clones, roughly a sixth seen once, with 0.023% in the top ten. Germline loops: CDR1 KGHSH, CDR2 LQKENI. The CDR3 is made up of 12 amino acids. On this clone: Its antigen is unidentified. One end of the junction does not line up with germline, which may come from a read error.

Sorting of CD4+ naive, central memory, regulatory and stem cell-like memory cells was performed via CD45RO/CCR7/CD25/CD127/CD95/CD27. The specimen sequenced was naive CD4+ T cells from blood. The chain combines TRBV18 with TRBJ2-2, with no clear D. The clonotype was recovered from a woman aged 18-35 years in good health. The CDR3 spells CASSPPHGELFF. The CDR3 DNA sequence: TGTGCCAGCTCCCCACCCCACGGGGAGCTGTTTTTT.